This T cell receptor beta chain appears in the sequencing data of a study of T cells in Graves' hyperthyroidism and ophthalmopathy. Study-wide points: Blood also held most thyroid clonotypes expanded beyond 0.001.

In regard to this clonotype: Its target is unknown.

Looked up from germline, CDR1 is SGHTA and CDR2 is FQGNSA. CDR3 length: 14 residues. V lost 5 bases to trimming and J lost 6 bases; unmatched junction nucleotides: 4. No progression to ophthalmopathy during 18 months of follow-up defined stable disease. Diagnoses were made from clinical symptoms, serum measures (thyroxine and TRAb), thyroid ultrasound and orbital computed tomography. Amplification of TCR beta CDR3 regions used RNA as the template. The primer set for the first-round RT-PCR of the TCR CDR3 was HTBI. TCRdb ran MiXCR on the multiplex PCR reads and lists one entry per CDR3 protein. The data show roughly 49,000 distinct CDR3 sequences, less than 65% seen once.

The sequence was obtained from a man younger than 35 with Graves' hyperthyroidism. Sequencing was done on a sample of peripheral blood or thyroid tissue (not recorded which). The chain joins TRBV7-2 to TRBJ2-7; 13 bases are shared with TRBD2. The CDR3 region is CASSRTSGSREQYF. The CDR3 DNA reads TGTGCCAGCAGCAGGACTAGCGGGAGCCGCGAGCAGTACTTC.